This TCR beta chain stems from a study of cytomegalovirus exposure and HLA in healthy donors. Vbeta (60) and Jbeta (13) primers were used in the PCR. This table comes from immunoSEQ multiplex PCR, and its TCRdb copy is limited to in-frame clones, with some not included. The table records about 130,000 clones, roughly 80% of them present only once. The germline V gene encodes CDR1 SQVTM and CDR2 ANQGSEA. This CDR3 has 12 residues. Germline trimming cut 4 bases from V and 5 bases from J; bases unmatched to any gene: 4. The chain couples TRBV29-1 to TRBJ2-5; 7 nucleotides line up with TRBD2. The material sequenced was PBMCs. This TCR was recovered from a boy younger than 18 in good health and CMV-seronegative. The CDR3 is CSVAQGGETQYF. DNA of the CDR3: TGCAGCGTTGCCCAGGGAGGGGAGACCCAGTACTTC.